The 30 T cell receptor beta chains below were found in one sample sequenced in a study of Tregs in tolerant kidney transplant recipients. Antigens of these TCRs are unknown. Clones were sequenced by immunoSEQ multiplex PCR, and TCRdb holds only the in-frame ones, with some missing. The sample has tens of thousands of clones; 65% to 85% are singletons. The specimen sequenced was Tregs from blood cultured with allogeneic cells. Receptor source: a human donor in good health.

The chain carries TRBV30 and TRBJ2-5; D possibly matches TRBD1 or TRBD2 (6 bases each). The V gene lost 6 bases and the J gene lost 0 bases, with 14 bases spanning the gap. Germline-derived CDR1 and CDR2 are GTSNPN and SVGIG (reference sequence). This CDR3 region has 14 residues. In DNA form, the CDR3 reads TGTGCCTGCCGGGGGCCGGGCCACCAAGAGACCCAGTACTTC. Translated, it gives CACRGPGHQETQYF.

This chain links TRBV6-5 with TRBJ2-5; D unresolved. Germline CDR1 is MNHEY and CDR2 is SVGAGI. V was cut by 6 bases and J by 7 bases, with 15 bases left in between. The CDR3 is 13 amino acids. CDR3 DNA sequence: TGTGCCAGCAGCCTCGTCCTGATGGTGACCCAGTACTTC. Translation: CASSLVLMVTQYF.

This rearrangement joins TRBV28 to TRBJ1-4; tentative D call: TRBD1 (5 bases). The germline CDR1 and CDR2 sequences are MDHEN and SYDVKM. The CDR3 sequence is 15 residues long. V lost 2 bases and J lost 6, with 13 bases in between. This CDR3 reads CASSLISGWDEKLFF. For the CDR3, the DNA is TGTGCCAGCAGTTTAATCTCAGGGTGGGATGAAAAACTGTTTTTT.

The gene calls are TRBV5-4 and TRBJ1-1; D is perhaps TRBD1 (5 bases). The CDR3 covers 16 residues. Germline V gene data show CDR1 as SGHNT and CDR2 as YYREEE (reference sequence). V gave up 4 bases and J gave up 0 bases, with 16 bases separating them. The CDR3 sequence is CASSRPGESMNTEAFF. CDR3 nucleotide sequence: TGTGCCAGCAGCCGACCGGGGGAAAGCATGAACACTGAAGCTTTCTTT. Full variable domain (outside the CDR3, taken from reference TRBV5-4 and TRBJ1-1): ETGVTQSPTHLIKTRGQQVTLRCSSQSGHNTVSWYQQALGQGPQFIFQYYREEENGRGNFPPRFSGLQFPNYSSELNVNALELDDSALYLCASSRPGESMNTEAFFGQGTRLTVV.

This clone was detected only a few times. DNA of the CDR3: TGTGCCAGCTCACCACGACACCCCTACGAGCAGTACTTC. Translating gives CASSPRHPYEQYF. The rearrangement uses TRBV18 and TRBJ2-7, with D hard to call. CDR3 length: 13 residues. V lost 1 base to trimming and J lost 2 bases, with 6 bases between them. Germline V gives CDR1 KGHSH, CDR2 LQKENI. The whole variable domain, remainder taken from reference TRBV18 and TRBJ2-7, is NAGVMQNPRHLVRRRGQEARLRCSPMKGHSHVYWYRQLPEEGLKFMVYLQKENIIDESGMPKERFSAEFPKEGPSILRIQQVVRGDSAAYFCASSPRHPYEQYFGPGTRLTVT.

The chain joins TRBV7-2 to TRBJ2-7; possible D gene TRBD1, 6 bases. The CDR3 extends over 15 amino acids. V was shortened by 0 bases and J by 5 bases, with 14 bases between the two germline ends. Germline-derived CDR1 and CDR2 are SGHTA and FQGNSA. For the CDR3, the DNA is TGTGCCAGCAGCTTAGCATCACAGGGTTGGAACGAGCAGTACTTC. This encodes CASSLASQGWNEQYF.

The rearrangement joins TRBV5-1 to TRBJ2-3, with D unresolved. The CDR3 spans 13 residues. The germline V and J ends were trimmed by 2 bases and 3 bases, with 7 bases remaining between them. In germline, CDR1 is SGHRS, CDR2 YFSETQ. The CDR3 bases are TGCGCCAGCAGCTTAGGGCTGACAGATACGCAGTATTTT. It translates to CASSLGLTDTQYF.

Only a few counts were recorded for this clone. The V call is TRBV10-3, the J call TRBJ2-7, with 10 positions matching TRBD1. The germline V gene encodes CDR1 ENHRY and CDR2 SYGVKD. This CDR3 is built from 13 residues. The trim removed 6 bases at V and 2 bases at J, leaving 1 base unmatched. CDR3 DNA: TGTGCCATCAGCGGGACAGGGGCCTACGAGCAGTACTTC. The encoded protein is CAISGTGAYEQYF.

The rearrangement uses TRBV5-3 and TRBJ1-5; possibly TRBD1 for D (6 bases). TRBV5-3 is filed as an ORF, its function uncertain. Trimming took off 0 bases at V and 1 base at J, with 17 bases between the two ends. CDR3 size: 18 residues. The CDR3 bases are TGTGCCAGAAGCTTGGAGGGGGTGGAAAGGCCAAGCAATCAGCCCCAGCATTTT. As protein: CARSLEGVERPSNQPQHF.

The chain joins TRBV27 to TRBJ1-5; D ambiguous. Trimming stripped 8 bases from V and 4 bases from J, with 33 bases between. Germline V gene sequence: CDR1 MNHEY, CDR2 SMNVEV (reference sequence). This CDR3 is 20 amino acids long. CDR3 DNA sequence: TGTGCCAGCTCACCTCATTGGTCCCGAGGATCCATCATGGTAAATCAGCCCCAGCATTTT. This encodes CASSPHWSRGSIMVNQPQHF.

The chain combines TRBV7-2 with TRBJ2-1; D gene unclear. Germline-derived CDR1 and CDR2 are SGHTA and FQGNSA. The CDR3 is 13 residues long. V lost 0 bases and J lost 6, with 6 bases in between. Written as DNA, the CDR3 is TGTGCCAGCAGCTTAGCGCGCATCAATGAGCAGTTCTTC. Protein sequence: CASSLARINEQFF.

This chain joins TRBV5-1 and TRBJ2-1; weak D call: TRBD1 (6 bases). Per the germline V gene, CDR1 is SGHRS and CDR2 is YFSETQ. The CDR3 length is 14 residues. Trimming took 0 bases from V and 6 from J, leaving 10 bases between them. The CDR3 sequence is CASSLGGGRNEQFF. CDR3 coding DNA: TGCGCCAGCAGCTTGGGTGGGGGCCGCAATGAGCAGTTCTTC. Together with reference TRBV5-1 and TRBJ2-1, the CDR3 gives the full variable domain: KAGVTQTPRYLIKTRGQQVTLSCSPISGHRSVSWYQQTPGQGLQFLFEYFSETQRNKGNFPGRFSGRQFSNSRSEMNVSTLELGDSALYLCASSLGGGRNEQFFGPGTRLTVL.

V and J are TRBV7-7 and TRBJ2-2; 11 bases line up with TRBD1. Germline V gene data show CDR1 as SSHAT and CDR2 as FNYEAQ (reference sequence). Trimming cost V 5 bases and J 6 bases; bases outside gene matches: 17. The CDR3 has 19 residues. DNA of the CDR3: TGTGCCAGCAGCCCAGCCCGCCTACTCCCGGGACAGGGGGCCGGGGAGCTGTTTTTT. Translating it yields CASSPARLLPGQGAGELFF.

This chain links TRBV18 with TRBJ2-1; D is possibly TRBD2 (6 bases). The V end lost 3 bases, the J end lost 5 bases, and 14 bases lay between the germline ends. This CDR3 has 15 amino acids. The V gene's germline CDR1 is KGHSH and CDR2 LQKENI. The CDR3 loop reads CASSPRGSGHNEQFF. The CDR3 DNA is TGTGCCAGCTCACCTCGGGGGTCAGGACACAATGAGCAGTTCTTC.

The V call is TRBV28, the J call TRBJ1-2; D may be TRBD1 (6 bases). The CDR3 is 12 residues long. Trimming removed 8 bases at V and 8 bases at J, with 15 bases between. The germline V gene encodes CDR1 MDHEN and CDR2 SYDVKM. CDR3 sequence: CASQDTGNGYTF. CDR3 sequence (DNA): TGTGCCAGCCAGGATACAGGGAACGGCTACACCTTC.

The V call is TRBV7-2, the J call TRBJ2-1; the D is unclear. V lost 5 bases, J lost 3 bases, and 11 bases lay in between. CDR3 length: 14 amino acids. Germline CDR1 reads SGHTA; CDR2 reads FQGNSA. The CDR3 reads CASSPDPRYNEQFF. CDR3 nucleotides: TGTGCCAGCAGCCCCGACCCCCGCTACAATGAGCAGTTCTTC.

A word on this clone: The sample holds other DNA sequences that translate to the same CDR3. The J gene is TRBJ2-3, the V gene TRBV19; D gene ambiguous. The germline V gene has CDR1 LNHDA and CDR2 SQIVND (reference sequence). The CDR3 sequence is 11 residues long. The V end lost 1 base, the J end lost 5 bases, and 1 base lay between the germline ends. CDR3 region: CASSIGDTQYF. CDR3 DNA sequence: TGTGCCAGTAGTATAGGAGATACGCAGTATTTT.

The chain employs TRBV4-2 and TRBJ2-1; D is unclear. Germline CDR1 is LGHNA and CDR2 is YNFKEQ. The CDR3 has 13 residues. V was shortened by 5 bases and J by 6 bases, with 11 bases between the two germline ends. The CDR3 DNA reads TGTGCCAGCAGCTACACTCGAGGCAATGAGCAGTTCTTC. This sequence encodes CASSYTRGNEQFF.

V usage is TRBV30 and J usage is TRBJ2-6; 7 bases are shared with TRBD1. J lost 12 bases, V lost 0 bases, and 8 bases had no gene match. This CDR3 is built from 14 residues. From germline, CDR1 is GTSNPN and CDR2 SVGIG (reference sequence). The CDR3 spells CAWSVQGTARVLTF. The CDR3 nucleotides read TGTGCCTGGAGTGTACAGGGGACAGCCCGCGTCCTGACTTTC.

The chain couples TRBV4-3 to TRBJ2-2; 8 bases agree with TRBD2. V trimming: 1 base; J trimming: 7 bases; junction bases outside the gene matches: 11. This CDR3 is built from 17 residues. Per germline, CDR1 LGHNA and CDR2 YSLEER. CDR3 protein: CASSQGGAGVFGGELFF. In DNA form, the CDR3 reads TGCGCCAGCAGCCAAGGGGGAGCGGGGGTGTTCGGCGGGGAGCTGTTTTTT.

The table lists this clone with a count of one. The chain is built from TRBV30 and TRBJ1-2; TRBD1 aligns across 7 bases. CDR1 is GTSNPN, CDR2 SVGIG, per germline (reference sequence). V shed 1 base, J shed 4 bases, and the junction held 9 bases outside the gene matches. The CDR3 extends over 15 amino acids. The CDR3 loop reads CAWSGGQFGSYGYTF. Here the CDR3 DNA reads TGTGCCTGGAGTGGGGGACAGTTCGGTAGCTATGGCTACACCTTC.

The rearrangement uses TRBV4-1 and TRBJ2-3, with 7 bases fitting TRBD1. With V trimmed by 1 base and J by 5 bases, 12 bases remained unmatched. Looked up from germline, CDR1 is MGHRA and CDR2 is YSYEKL. This CDR3 spans 17 amino acids. CDR3: CASSQATTGWNIDTQYF. The DNA for the CDR3 is TGCGCCAGCAGCCAAGCAACGACAGGGTGGAATATAGATACGCAGTATTTT.

V and J are TRBV30 and TRBJ2-2; unclear D gene. From germline, CDR1 is GTSNPN and CDR2 SVGIG (reference sequence). Deletions cut 2 bases from V and 7 bases from J, with 5 bases between. CDR3 length equals 11 residues. The CDR3 DNA sequence: TGTGCCTGGAGTTCGATCGGGGAGCTGTTTTTT. Its translation: CAWSSIGELFF. The full variable domain, in which reference TRBV30 and TRBJ2-2 provide the parts outside the CDR3, is SQTIHQWPATLVQPVGSPLSLECTVEGTSNPNLYWYRQAAGRGLQLLFYSVGIGQISSEVPQNLSASRPQDRQFILSSKKLLLSDSGFYLCAWSSIGELFFGEGSRLTVL.

J is TRBJ1-1 and V is TRBV6-9, with no clear D. Trimming shortened V by 0 bases and J by 4 bases, and 12 bases separated the two germline ends. This CDR3 is built from 15 residues. The germline V gene has CDR1 MNHGY and CDR2 SVAAGI. The CDR3 protein is CASSYSPKVGTEAFF. CDR3 DNA sequence: TGTGCCAGCAGTTATTCCCCCAAGGTGGGCACTGAAGCTTTCTTT.

The chain is built from TRBV30 and TRBJ1-5, with D uncertain. The germline V gene has CDR1 GTSNPN and CDR2 SVGIG (reference sequence). The CDR3 has 13 residues. Deletions cut 2 bases from V and 5 bases from J, with 10 bases between. CDR3 nucleotide sequence: TGTGCCTGGAGTACCGGCACCCATCAGCCCCAGCATTTT. Amino acids: CAWSTGTHQPQHF. The full variable domain, with the rest looked up from reference TRBV30 and TRBJ1-5, is SQTIHQWPATLVQPVGSPLSLECTVEGTSNPNLYWYRQAAGRGLQLLFYSVGIGQISSEVPQNLSASRPQDRQFILSSKKLLLSDSGFYLCAWSTGTHQPQHFGDGTRLSIL.

This clone is classed as medium-sized. The chain combines TRBV6-1 with TRBJ2-7, with 7 nucleotides matching TRBD1. This CDR3 is built from 13 residues. V gave up 7 bases and J gave up 2 bases; unmatched junction bases: 5. Germline V gene sequence: CDR1 MNHNS, CDR2 SASEGT. The CDR3 nucleotides are TGTGCCAGCATCCGGGACAGCACCTACGAGCAGTACTTC. Translation gives CASIRDSTYEQYF.

The chain carries TRBV15 and TRBJ1-5; D is unclear. The germline V and J ends were trimmed by 8 bases and 3 bases, with 17 bases remaining between them. The CDR3 sequence is 15 residues long. Germline CDR1 is LNHNV and CDR2 is YYDKDF (reference sequence). This CDR3 is CATGLEGRLNQPQHF. CDR3 coding DNA: TGTGCCACCGGGTTGGAAGGGAGACTCAATCAGCCCCAGCATTTT.

The rearrangement links TRBV7-8 to TRBJ2-2; 7 nucleotides line up with TRBD2. CDR3 length: 17 amino acids. V shed 7 bases, J shed 6 bases, and the junction held 17 bases outside the gene matches. Germline V lookup: CDR1 SGHVS, CDR2 FQNEAQ. This chain's CDR3 is CASTLTRWGGSAGELFF. The CDR3 DNA follows: TGTGCCAGCACTCTAACCCGGTGGGGGGGATCGGCCGGGGAGCTGTTTTTT.

The rearrangement uses TRBV28 and TRBJ2-3; tentatively, D is TRBD2 (7 bases). The germline V gene has CDR1 MDHEN and CDR2 SYDVKM. V was trimmed by 7 bases and J by 4 bases, leaving 18 bases between them. The CDR3 contains 15 residues. In DNA, the CDR3 is TGTGCCAGCATTCATATGGGGGGGCCCCCAGATACGCAGTATTTT. Protein sequence: CASIHMGGPPDTQYF. The variable domain in full, with the rest retrieved from reference TRBV28 and TRBJ2-3, is DVKVTQSSRYLVKRTGEKVFLECVQDMDHENMFWYRQDPGLGLRLIYFSYDVKMKEKGDIPEGYSVSREKKERFSLILESASTNQTSMYLCASIHMGGPPDTQYFGPGTRLTVL.

The chain carries TRBV6-6 and TRBJ1-6; no clear D gene. The CDR3 is 14 amino acids. V was trimmed by 0 bases and J by 5 bases, leaving 5 bases between them. Germline CDR1 reads MNHNY; CDR2 reads SVGAGI (reference sequence). The CDR3 nucleotides read TGTGCCAGCAGTTACTCGCTGAATAATTCACCCCTCCACTTT. Translated, it gives CASSYSLNNSPLHF.